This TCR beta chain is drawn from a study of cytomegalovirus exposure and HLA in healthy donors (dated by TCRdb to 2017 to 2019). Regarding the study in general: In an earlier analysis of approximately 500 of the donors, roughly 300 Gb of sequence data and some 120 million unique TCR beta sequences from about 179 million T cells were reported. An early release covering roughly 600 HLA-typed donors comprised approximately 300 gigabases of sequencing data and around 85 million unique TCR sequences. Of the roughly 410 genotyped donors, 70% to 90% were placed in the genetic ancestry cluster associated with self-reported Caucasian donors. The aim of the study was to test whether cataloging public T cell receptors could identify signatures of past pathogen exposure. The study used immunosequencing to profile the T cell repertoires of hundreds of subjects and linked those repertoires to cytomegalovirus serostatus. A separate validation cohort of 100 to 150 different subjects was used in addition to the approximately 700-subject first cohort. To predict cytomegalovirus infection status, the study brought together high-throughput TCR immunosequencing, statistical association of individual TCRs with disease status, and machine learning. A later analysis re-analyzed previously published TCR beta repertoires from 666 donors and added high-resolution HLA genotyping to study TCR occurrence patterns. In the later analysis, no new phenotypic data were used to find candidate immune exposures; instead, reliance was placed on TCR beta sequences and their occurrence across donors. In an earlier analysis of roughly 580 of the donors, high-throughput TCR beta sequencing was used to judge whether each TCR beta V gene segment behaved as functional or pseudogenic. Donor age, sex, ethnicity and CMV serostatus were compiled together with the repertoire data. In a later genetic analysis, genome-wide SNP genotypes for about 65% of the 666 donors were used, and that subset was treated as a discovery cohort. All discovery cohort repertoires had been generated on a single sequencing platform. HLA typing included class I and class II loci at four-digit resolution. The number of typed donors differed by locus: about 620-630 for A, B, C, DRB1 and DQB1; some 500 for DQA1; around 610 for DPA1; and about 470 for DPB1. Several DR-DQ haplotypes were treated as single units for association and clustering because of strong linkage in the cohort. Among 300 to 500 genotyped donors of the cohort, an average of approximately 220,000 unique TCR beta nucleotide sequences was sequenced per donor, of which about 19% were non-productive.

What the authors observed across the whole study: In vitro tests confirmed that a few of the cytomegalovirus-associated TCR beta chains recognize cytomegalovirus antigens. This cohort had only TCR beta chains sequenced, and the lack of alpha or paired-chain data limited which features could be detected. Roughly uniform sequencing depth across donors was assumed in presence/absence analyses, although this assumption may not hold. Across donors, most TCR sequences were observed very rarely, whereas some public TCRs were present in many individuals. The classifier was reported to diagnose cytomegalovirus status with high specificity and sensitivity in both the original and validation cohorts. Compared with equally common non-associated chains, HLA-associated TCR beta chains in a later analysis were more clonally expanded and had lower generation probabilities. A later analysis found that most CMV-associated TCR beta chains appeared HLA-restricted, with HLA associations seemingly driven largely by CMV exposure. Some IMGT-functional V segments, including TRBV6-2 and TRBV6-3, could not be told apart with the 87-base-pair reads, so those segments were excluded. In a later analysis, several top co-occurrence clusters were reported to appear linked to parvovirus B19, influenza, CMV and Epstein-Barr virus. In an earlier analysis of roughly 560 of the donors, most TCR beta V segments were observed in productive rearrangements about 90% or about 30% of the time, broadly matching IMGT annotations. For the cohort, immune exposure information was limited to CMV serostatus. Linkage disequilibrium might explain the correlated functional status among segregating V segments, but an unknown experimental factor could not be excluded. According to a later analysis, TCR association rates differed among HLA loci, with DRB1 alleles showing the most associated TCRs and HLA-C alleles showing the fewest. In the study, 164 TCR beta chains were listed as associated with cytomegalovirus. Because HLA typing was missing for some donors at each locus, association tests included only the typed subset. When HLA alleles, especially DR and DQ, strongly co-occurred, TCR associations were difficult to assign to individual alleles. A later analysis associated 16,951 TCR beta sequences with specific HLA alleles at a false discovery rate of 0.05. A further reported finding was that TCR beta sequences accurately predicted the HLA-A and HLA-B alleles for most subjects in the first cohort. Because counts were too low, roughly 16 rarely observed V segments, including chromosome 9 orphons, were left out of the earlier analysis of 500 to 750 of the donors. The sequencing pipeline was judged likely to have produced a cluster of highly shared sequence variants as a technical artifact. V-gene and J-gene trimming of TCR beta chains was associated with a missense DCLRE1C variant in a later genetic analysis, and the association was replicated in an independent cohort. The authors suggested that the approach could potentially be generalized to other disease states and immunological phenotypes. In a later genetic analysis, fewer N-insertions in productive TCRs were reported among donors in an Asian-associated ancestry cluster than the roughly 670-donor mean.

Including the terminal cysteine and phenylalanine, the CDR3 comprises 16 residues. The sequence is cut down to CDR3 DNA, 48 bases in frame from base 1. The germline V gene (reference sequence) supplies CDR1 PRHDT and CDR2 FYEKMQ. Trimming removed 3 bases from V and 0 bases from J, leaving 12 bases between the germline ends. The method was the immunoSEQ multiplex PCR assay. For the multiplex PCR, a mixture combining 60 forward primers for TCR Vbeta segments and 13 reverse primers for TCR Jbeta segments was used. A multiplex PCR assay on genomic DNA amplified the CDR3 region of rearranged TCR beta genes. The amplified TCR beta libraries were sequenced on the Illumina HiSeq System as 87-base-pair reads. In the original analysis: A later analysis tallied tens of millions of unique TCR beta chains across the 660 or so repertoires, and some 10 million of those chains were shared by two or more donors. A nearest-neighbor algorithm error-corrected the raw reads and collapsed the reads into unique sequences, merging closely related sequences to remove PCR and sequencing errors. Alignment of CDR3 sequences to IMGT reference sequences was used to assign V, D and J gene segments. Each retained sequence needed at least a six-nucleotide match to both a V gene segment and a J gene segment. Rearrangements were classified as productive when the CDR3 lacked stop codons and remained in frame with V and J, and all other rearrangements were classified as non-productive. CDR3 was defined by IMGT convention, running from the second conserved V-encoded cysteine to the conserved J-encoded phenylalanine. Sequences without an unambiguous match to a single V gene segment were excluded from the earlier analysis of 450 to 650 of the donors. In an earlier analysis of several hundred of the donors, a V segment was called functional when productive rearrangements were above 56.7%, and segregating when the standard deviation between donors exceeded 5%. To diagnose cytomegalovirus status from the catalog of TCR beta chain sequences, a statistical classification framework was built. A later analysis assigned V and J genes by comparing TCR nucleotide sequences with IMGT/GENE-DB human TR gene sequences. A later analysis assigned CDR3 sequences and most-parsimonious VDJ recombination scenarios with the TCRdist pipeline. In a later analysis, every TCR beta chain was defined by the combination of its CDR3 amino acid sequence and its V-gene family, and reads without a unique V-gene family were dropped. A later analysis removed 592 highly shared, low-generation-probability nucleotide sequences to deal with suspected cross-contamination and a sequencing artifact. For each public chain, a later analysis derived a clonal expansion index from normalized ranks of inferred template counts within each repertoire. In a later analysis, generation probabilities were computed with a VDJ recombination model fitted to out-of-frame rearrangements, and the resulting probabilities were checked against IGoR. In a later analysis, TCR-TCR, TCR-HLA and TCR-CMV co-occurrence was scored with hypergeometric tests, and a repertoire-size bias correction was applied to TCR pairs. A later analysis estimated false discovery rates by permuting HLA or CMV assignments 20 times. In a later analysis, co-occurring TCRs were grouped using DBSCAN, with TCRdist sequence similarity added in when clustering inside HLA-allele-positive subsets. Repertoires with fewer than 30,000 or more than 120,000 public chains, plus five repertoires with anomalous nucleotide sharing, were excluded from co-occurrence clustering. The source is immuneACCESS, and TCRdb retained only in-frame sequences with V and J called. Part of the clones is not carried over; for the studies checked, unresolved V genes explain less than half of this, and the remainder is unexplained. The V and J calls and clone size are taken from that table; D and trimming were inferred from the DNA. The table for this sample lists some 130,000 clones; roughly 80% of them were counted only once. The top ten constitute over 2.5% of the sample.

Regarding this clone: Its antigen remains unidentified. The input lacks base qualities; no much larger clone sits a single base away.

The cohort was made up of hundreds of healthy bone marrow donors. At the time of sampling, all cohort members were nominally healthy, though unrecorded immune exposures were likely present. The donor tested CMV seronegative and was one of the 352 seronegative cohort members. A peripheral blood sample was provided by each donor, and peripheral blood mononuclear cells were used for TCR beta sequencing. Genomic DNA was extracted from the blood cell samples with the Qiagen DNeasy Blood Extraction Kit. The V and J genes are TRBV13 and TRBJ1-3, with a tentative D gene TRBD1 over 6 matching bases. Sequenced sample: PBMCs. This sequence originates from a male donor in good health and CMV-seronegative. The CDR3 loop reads CASSFSTGSSGNTIYF. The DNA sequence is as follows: TGTGCCAGCAGCTTCTCTACAGGGAGCTCTGGAAACACCATATATTTT.